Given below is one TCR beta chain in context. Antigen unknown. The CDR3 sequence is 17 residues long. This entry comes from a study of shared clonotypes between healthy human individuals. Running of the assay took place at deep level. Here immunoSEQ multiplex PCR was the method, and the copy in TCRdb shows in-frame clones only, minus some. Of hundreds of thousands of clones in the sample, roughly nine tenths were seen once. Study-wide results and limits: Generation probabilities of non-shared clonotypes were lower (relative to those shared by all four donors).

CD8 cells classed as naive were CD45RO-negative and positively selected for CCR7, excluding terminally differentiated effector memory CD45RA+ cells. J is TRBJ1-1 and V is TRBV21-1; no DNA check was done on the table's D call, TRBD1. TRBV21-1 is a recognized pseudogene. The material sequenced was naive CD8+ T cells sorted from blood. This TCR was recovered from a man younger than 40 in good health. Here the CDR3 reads CASSTPGTGGMNTEAFF. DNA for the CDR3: TGTGCCAGCAGCACCCCCGGGACAGGGGGGATGAACACTGAAGCTTTCTTT.